This T cell receptor beta chain was recovered during a study of blood T cell repertoires in COVID-19. TCRdb's copy holds only in-frame clones and misses some; the assay was immunoSEQ multiplex PCR. The data contain about 97,000 clones, approximately 87% of them singletons. Trimming removed 0 bases from V and 4 bases from J, with 7 bases in between. CDR3 length: 15 residues. Germline V CDR1 and CDR2: MNHEY, SVGAGI. The source of this sequence is a human donor in a cohort sampled during active COVID-19. This chain uses TRBV6-5 with TRBJ1-6; D perhaps matches TRBD1 (6 bases). Sequencing was carried out using peripheral blood. The CDR3 sequence is CASSYSQGYNSPLHF. CDR3 coding DNA: TGTGCCAGCAGTTACTCACAGGGTTATAATTCACCCCTCCACTTT.